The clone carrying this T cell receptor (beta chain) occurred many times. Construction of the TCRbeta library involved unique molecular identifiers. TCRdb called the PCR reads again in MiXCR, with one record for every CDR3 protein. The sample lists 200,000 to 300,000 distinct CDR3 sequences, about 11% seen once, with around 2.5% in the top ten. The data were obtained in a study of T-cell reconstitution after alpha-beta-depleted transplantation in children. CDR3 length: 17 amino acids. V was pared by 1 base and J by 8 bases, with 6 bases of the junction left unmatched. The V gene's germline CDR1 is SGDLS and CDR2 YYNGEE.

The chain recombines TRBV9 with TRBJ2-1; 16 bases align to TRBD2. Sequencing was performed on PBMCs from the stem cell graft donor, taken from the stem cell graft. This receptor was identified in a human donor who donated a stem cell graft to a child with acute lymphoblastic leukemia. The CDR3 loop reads CASSVIAGTSGRDEQFF. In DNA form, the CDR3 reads TGTGCCAGCAGCGTAATCGCCGGGACTAGCGGGAGGGATGAGCAGTTCTTC.